This T cell receptor beta chain was identified during a study of identical twins. Study results and limitations: The same donors were not followed; conclusions instead depended on cross-sectional statistical analysis. Analyses based on zero insertions could be partly confounded by invariant MAIT and iNKT cells. While abundant cord blood beta clonotypes carried fewer insertions, memory repertoires showed no such pattern.

This clonotype was seen a few times. Its antigen is undetermined. Between the trimmed V and J ends, which lost 5 bases and 10 bases, there was a span of 15 bases. The CDR3 extends over 14 amino acids. CDR1 is SGHTA, CDR2 FQGNSA, per germline. A universal primer site came from template switching; cDNA carried unique molecular identifiers. MiXCR, applied by TCRdb to the 5' RACE reads, yields one record per CDR3 protein. Found here are approximately 240,000 distinct CDR3 sequences, 11% to 15% of them singletons; the top ten hold 8.8%. This clonotype was obtained from a woman under 30 in good health. Sequencing was performed on memory (CD45RO+) T cells sorted from blood. V is TRBV7-2 and J is TRBJ1-6; D possibly corresponds to TRBD1 (5 bases). CDR3 DNA sequence: TGTGCCAGCAGCCCCGACAGAATCGGCTCACCCCTCCACTTT. It encodes CASSPDRIGSPLHF.